This T cell receptor (beta chain) was obtained from a study of T-cell reconstitution after alpha-beta-depleted transplantation in children. This clonotype came up many times. The antigen remains undetermined. V was clipped by 2 bases and J by 0 bases; unmatched bases: 6. The CDR3 totals 16 residues. Germline values: CDR1 MDHEN, CDR2 SYDVKM. Study-level findings and limits: The authors attributed T-cell counts and diversity one year after transplant mostly to newly produced T cells. Day-60 TCRbeta diversity that was high in some patients was derived from surviving recipient T cells and thymic progenitors. Several hundred expanded graft clones reportedly supplied alpha-beta T cells about two months after transplant.

Unique molecular identifiers featured in how the TCRbeta library was prepared. Each CDR3 protein gets one entry after TCRdb re-called the PCR reads with MiXCR. The profile shows about 290,000 distinct CDR3 sequences, 10% of them singletons. The clonotype was recovered from a boy younger than two with acute myeloid leukemia, due to receive a stem cell transplant. This chain uses TRBV28 with TRBJ2-7; 8 nucleotides agree with TRBD2. The source was PBMCs, collected before TCRalphabeta/CD19-depleted stem cell transplant. The CDR3 sequence: CASSLPTSAISYEQYF. CDR3 in DNA: TGTGCCAGCAGTTTACCGACTAGCGCAATCTCCTACGAGCAGTACTTC.